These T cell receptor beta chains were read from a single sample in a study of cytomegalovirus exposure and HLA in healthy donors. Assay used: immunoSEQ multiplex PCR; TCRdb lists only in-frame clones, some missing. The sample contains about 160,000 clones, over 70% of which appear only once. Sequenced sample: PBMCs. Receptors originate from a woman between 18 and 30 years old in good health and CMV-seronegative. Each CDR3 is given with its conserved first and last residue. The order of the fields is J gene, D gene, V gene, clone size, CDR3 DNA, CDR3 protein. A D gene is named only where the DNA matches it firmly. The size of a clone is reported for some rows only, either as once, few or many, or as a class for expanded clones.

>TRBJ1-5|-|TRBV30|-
TGTGCCTGGAGACAGGGCAGTAGCAATCAGCCCCAGCATTTT
CAWRQGSSNQPQHF
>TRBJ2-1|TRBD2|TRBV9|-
TGTGCCAGCAGTCTGAGCGGGGGGGCGAGATACAATGAGCAGTTCTTC
CASSLSGGARYNEQFF
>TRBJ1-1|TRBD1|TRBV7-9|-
TGTGCCAGCAGCGAACCGCAGGGGGATACTGAAGCTTTCTTT
CASSEPQGDTEAFF
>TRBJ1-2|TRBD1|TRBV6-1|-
TGTGCCAGCAGGTCAACAGGGGGCATAGTTTTTGGCTACACCTTC
CASRSTGGIVFGYTF
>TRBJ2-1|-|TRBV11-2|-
TGTGCCAGCAGCTTCCCTCGAGTTCTAGCGGGACAGGATGAGCAGTTCTTC
CASSFPRVLAGQDEQFF
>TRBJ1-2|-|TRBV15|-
TGTGCCACCAGCAGAGATCTGGTCCGGGAACCCTCTCCCTATGGCTACACCTTC
CATSRDLVREPSPYGYTF
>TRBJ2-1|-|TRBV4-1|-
TGCGCCAGCAGCGAAGTCATGAGCTCCTACAATGAGCAGTTCTTC
CASSEVMSSYNEQFF
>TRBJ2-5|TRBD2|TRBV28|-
TGTGCCAGCATCGGCGGGGGGATGCGCGAGGCCCAGTACTTC
CASIGGGMREAQYF
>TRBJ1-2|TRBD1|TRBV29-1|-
TGCAGCGTTGTAGGCAGGGGGCAAGGCTATGGCTACACCTTC
CSVVGRGQGYGYTF
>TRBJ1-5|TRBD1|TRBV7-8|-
TGTGCCAGCAGCTTAGTCCGTCGGACAGGGACCAATCAGCCCCAGCATTTT
CASSLVRRTGTNQPQHF
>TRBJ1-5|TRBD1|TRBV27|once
TGTGCCAGCAGTTCTTACAGGGGGGACCGGCCCCAGCATTTT
CASSSYRGDRPQHF
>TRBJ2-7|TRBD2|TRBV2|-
TGTGCCAGCAGTGCAGACCTAGCGGGGCTAAACGAGCAGTACTTC
CASSADLAGLNEQYF
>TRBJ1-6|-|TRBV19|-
TGTGCCAGTAGAACACGGACTGCGAATTCACCCCTCCACTTT
CASRTRTANSPLHF
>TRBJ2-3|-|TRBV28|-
TGTGCCAGCAGTTTATCTAGTCCCACAGATACGCAGTATTTT
CASSLSSPTDTQYF
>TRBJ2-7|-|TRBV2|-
TGTGCCAGCACCGGGGGAGAGGAGCAGTACTTC
CASTGGEEQYF
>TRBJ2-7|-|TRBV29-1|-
TGCAGCGTTGAGGAGGACTCCTACGAGCAGTACTTC
CSVEEDSYEQYF
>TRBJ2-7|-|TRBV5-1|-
TGCGCCAGCAGCTTGGACCAATACGAGCAGTACTTC
CASSLDQYEQYF
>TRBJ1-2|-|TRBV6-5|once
TGTGCCAGCAGTTACGGGGGGGGAACCTCCTACACCTTC
CASSYGGGTSYTF
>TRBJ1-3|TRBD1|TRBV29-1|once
TGCAGCGTGAGGGGGCGCTTTGGAAACACCATATATTTT
CSVRGRFGNTIYF
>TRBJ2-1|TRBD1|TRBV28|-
TGTGCCAGCAGTTGGACAGGGAATGAGCAGTTCTTC
CASSWTGNEQFF
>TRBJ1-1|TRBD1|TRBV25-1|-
TGTGCCAGCAGTGGGGGGGGACAGGGTGAGACTGAAGCTTTCTTT
CASSGGGQGETEAFF
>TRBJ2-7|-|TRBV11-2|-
TGTGCCAGCAGCTTAGATCCCGGGGGCTCCTACGAGCAGTACTTC
CASSLDPGGSYEQYF
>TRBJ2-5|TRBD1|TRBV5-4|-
TGTGCCAGCAGCCTGGCTGTGTCAGGGGGCGCAGGGGAGACCCAGTACTTC
CASSLAVSGGAGETQYF
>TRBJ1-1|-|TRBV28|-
TGTGCCAGCAGTTTACCGTCCTCGGCAGGCCGGATGAACACTGAAGCTTTCTTT
CASSLPSSAGRMNTEAFF
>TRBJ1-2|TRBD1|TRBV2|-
TGTGCCAGCAGCAACCTACAGGGGGCGAGGGAGGAGGACTATGGCTACACCTTC
CASSNLQGAREEDYGYTF
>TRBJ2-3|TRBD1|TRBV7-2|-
TGTGCCAGCAGCCCCTGGGACAGAGATACGCAGTATTTT
CASSPWDRDTQYF
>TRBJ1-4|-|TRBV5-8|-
TGTGCCAGCAGCTTTGATGGCCAGGGTAGCTCGGTAGAGGAAAAACTGTTTTTT
CASSFDGQGSSVEEKLFF
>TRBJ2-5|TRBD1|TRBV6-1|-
TGTGCCAGCAGTACCCGGACAGGGAGAGAGACCCAGTACTTC
CASSTRTGRETQYF
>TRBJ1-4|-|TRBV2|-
TGTGCCAGCAGCCTCGACACTTCAACTAATGAAAAACTGTTTTTT
CASSLDTSTNEKLFF
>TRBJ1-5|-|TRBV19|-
TGTGCCAGTGGGGGGGCCCCCTGGCCCCAGCATTTT
CASGGAPWPQHF
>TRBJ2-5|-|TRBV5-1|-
TGCGCCAGCAGCTTACATGGTTGGTACCAAGAGACCCAGTACTTC
CASSLHGWYQETQYF
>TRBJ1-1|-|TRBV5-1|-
TGCGCCAGCAGCTTGGTTGGGGCAACTAAGAACACTGAAGCTTTCTTT
CASSLVGATKNTEAFF
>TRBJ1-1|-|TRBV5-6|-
TGTGCCAGCAGCCGCGCCGGGGGGGATGAAGCTTTCTTT
CASSRAGGDEAFF
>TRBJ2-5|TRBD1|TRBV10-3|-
TGTGCCATCAGTAGAATACAGGGGGAAGAGACCCAGTACTTC
CAISRIQGEETQYF
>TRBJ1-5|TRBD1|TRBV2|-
TGTGCCAGCAGCGCACAGGGGATAGGGAATCAGCCCCAGCATTTT
CASSAQGIGNQPQHF
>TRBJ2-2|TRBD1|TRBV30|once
TGTGCCCGAGCCCGGGACAGCTCTTCTTTTTTGATCACCGGGGAGCTGTTTTTT
CARARDSSSFLITGELFF
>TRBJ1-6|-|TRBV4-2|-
TGTGCCAGCAGCCAAGAAGCCAAACCTAATTCACCCCTCCACTTT
CASSQEAKPNSPLHF
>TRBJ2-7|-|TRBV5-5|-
TGTGCCAGCAGCTTGGGCGCCTACGAGCAGTACTTC
CASSLGAYEQYF
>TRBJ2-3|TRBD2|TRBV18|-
TGTGCCAGCTCACCGGGGAAAACTAGCGGGGTCACAGATACGCAGTATTTT
CASSPGKTSGVTDTQYF
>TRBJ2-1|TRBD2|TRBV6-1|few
TGTGCCAGCAGTGAAAGGGCGGGGGGGGCCTACAATGAGCAGTTCTTC
CASSERAGGAYNEQFF
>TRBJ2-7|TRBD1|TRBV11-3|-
TGTGCCAGCAGCGGGGACAGGGGGCCGTCCTACGAGCAGTACTTC
CASSGDRGPSYEQYF
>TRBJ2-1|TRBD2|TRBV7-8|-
TGTGCCAGCAGCCTCGCGTCTAGCGGGGGGTATGACAATGAGCAGTTCTTC
CASSLASSGGYDNEQFF
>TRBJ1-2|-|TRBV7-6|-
TGTGCCAGCAGCTTAGGCCCCCAGGGACTCTATGGCTACACCTTC
CASSLGPQGLYGYTF
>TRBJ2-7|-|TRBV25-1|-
TGTGCCAGCAGCAACTGGGGACATAGCTCCTACGAGCAGTACTTC
CASSNWGHSSYEQYF
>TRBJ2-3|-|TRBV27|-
TGTGCCAGCAGTCTCCAATTGAGGGGGATTCGGGCAGATACGCAGTATTTT
CASSLQLRGIRADTQYF
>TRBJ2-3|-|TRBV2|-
TGTGCCAGCTACCCCAGGGATGGCACAGATACGCAGTATTTT
CASYPRDGTDTQYF
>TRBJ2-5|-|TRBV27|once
TGTGCCAGCAGTTTATTGGGTGGAGGGGTCAAGTACTTC
CASSLLGGGVKYF
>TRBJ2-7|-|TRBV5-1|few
TGCGCCAGCAGCGGGGGGGCCTCCTACGAGCAGTACTTC
CASSGGASYEQYF
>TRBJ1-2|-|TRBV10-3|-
TGTGCCATCAGTGAAGGCGGCAACTATGGCTACACCTTC
CAISEGGNYGYTF
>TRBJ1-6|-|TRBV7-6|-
TGTGCCAGCAGCTTAGCGTTACCCTCAGGAGGTTCACCCCTCCACTTT
CASSLALPSGGSPLHF
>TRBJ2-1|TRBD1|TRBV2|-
TGTGCCAGCAGTGCCCAGCGGGACAGGGACCATGAGCAGTTCTTC
CASSAQRDRDHEQFF
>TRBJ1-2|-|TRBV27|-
TGTGCCAGCACCCCCTGGGGAAAAGGACTGGGCTATGGCTACACCTTC
CASTPWGKGLGYGYTF
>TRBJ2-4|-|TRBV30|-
TGTGCCTGGAGTGGGACAAAGGCAGCCAAAAACAGTCAGTACTTC
CAWSGTKAAKNSQYF
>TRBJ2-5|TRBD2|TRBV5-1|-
TGCGCCAGCAGCTTAGCGGGGGGAGAGACCCAGTACTTC
CASSLAGGETQYF
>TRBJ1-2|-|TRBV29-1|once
TGCAGCGCCGGGAGCGGCTACACCTTC
CSAGSGYTF
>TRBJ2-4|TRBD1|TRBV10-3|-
TGTGCCATCAGTGAGTCACGAGGGGGCCAAAACATTCAGTACTTC
CAISESRGGQNIQYF
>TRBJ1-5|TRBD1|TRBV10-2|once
TGCGCCAGCAGCTCGGGACAGAATAGCAATCAGCCCCAGCATTTT
CASSSGQNSNQPQHF
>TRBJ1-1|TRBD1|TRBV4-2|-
TGTGCCAGCAGCCCGACAGGGGACGGGAACACTGAAGCTTTCTTT
CASSPTGDGNTEAFF